Following are 26 T cell receptor beta chains from one sample sequenced in a study of technical replicates of blood from several donors. This table comes from immunoSEQ multiplex PCR, and its TCRdb copy is limited to in-frame clones, with some not included. Found here are 80,000 or so clones, 90% to 95% of them singletons; the top ten hold 0.38%. Sequencing used T cells isolated from PBMCs. All receptors come from a human donor in good health.

The chain joins TRBV4-3 to TRBJ2-2, with a tentative D call TRBD2 (5 bases). Trimming took 5 bases from V and 1 from J, leaving 11 bases between them. The CDR3 sequence is 15 residues long. Germline values: CDR1 LGHNA, CDR2 YSLEER. The CDR3 coding sequence is TGCGCCAGCAGCTACTTCGAGGGGAACACCGGGGAGCTGTTTTTT. It codes for CASSYFEGNTGELFF.

The gene calls are TRBV9 and TRBJ2-2, with D tentatively TRBD2 (6 bases). Trimming removed 2 bases from V and 4 bases from J, with 6 bases in between. Germline V gene data show CDR1 as SGDLS and CDR2 as YYNGEE. This CDR3 has 13 amino acids. Written as DNA, the CDR3 is TGTGCCAGCAGCGTTAGCGGCACCGGGGAGCTGTTTTTT. Its translation is CASSVSGTGELFF.

The chain employs TRBV10-3 and TRBJ1-1, with D maybe TRBD1 (5 bases). The germline V gene encodes CDR1 ENHRY and CDR2 SYGVKD. V was pared by 4 bases and J by 1 base, with 13 bases between. CDR3 length: 15 amino acids. CDR3 DNA: TGTGCCATCAGTGTCAAGGGGTCTCCGAACACTGAAGCTTTCTTT. It is translated as CAISVKGSPNTEAFF.

The genes are TRBV6-6 and TRBJ1-2; D is ambiguous. Per germline, CDR1 MNHNY and CDR2 SVGAGI (reference sequence). V was shortened by 6 bases and J by 8 bases, with 16 bases between the two germline ends. The CDR3 extends over 13 amino acids. CDR3 nucleotide sequence: TGTGCCAGCAGCCCTACGTTGTTTCGAGGCTACACCTTC. Amino acid sequence: CASSPTLFRGYTF.

This rearrangement joins TRBV7-2 to TRBJ2-3; 9 nucleotides align to TRBD2. CDR1 is SGHTA, CDR2 FQGNSA, per germline. V shed 4 bases and J 0 bases; nucleotides not matched to a gene: 2. The CDR3 sequence is 15 residues long. DNA for the CDR3: TGTGCCAGCAGCTCACTAGCGGGTAGCACAGATACGCAGTATTTT. This translates into CASSSLAGSTDTQYF.

The chain uses TRBV25-1 and TRBJ2-1; 8 bases are shared with TRBD2. CDR3 size: 14 residues. Germline loops: CDR1 MGHDK, CDR2 SYGVNS. After removal of 4 bases from V and 6 bases from J, the junction contained 5 bases not matched to a gene. CDR3: CASSGSGRVNEQFF. In nucleotides, the CDR3 is TGTGCCAGCAGTGGGAGCGGGAGAGTCAATGAGCAGTTCTTC.

The chain uses TRBV7-9 and TRBJ2-7; a weak D match, TRBD2 (8 bases). This CDR3 comprises 13 residues. The germline V gene has CDR1 SEHNR and CDR2 FQNEAQ (reference sequence). CDR3 sequence: CAAGGRGEKEQYF. CDR3 in DNA: TGTGCTGCGGGGGGCAGGGGGGAGAAAGAGCAGTACTTC.

This chain links TRBV29-1 with TRBJ1-3, with D unresolved. V lost 5 bases to trimming and J lost 2 bases, with 13 bases between them. The CDR3 is 14 amino acids. Germline lookup yields CDR1 SQVTM and CDR2 ANQGSEA. The CDR3, as DNA: TGCAGCGTTATACTTACAGCGGCTGGAAACACCATATATTTT. Translation: CSVILTAAGNTIYF.

CDR3 sequence (DNA): TGTGCCAGCAGCTTGATAGAGGAGCTGTTTTTT. Protein sequence: CASSLIEELFF. This rearrangement joins TRBV11-2 to TRBJ2-2; unclear D gene. The V end lost 3 bases, the J end lost 10 bases, and 6 bases lay between the germline ends. Germline V gives CDR1 SGHAT, CDR2 FQNNGV. The CDR3 runs 11 residues. Together with reference TRBV11-2 and TRBJ2-2, the CDR3 gives the full variable domain: EAGVAQSPRYKIIEKRQSVAFWCNPISGHATLYWYQQILGQGPKLLIQFQNNGVVDDSQLPKDRFSAERLKGVDSTLKIQPAKLEDSAVYLCASSLIEELFFGEGSRLTVL.

The V and J genes are TRBV6-5 and TRBJ2-7; 9 bases line up with TRBD1. Trimming removed 6 bases from V and 1 base from J; junction bases left unmatched: 4. The CDR3 contains 14 residues. CDR1 is MNHEY and CDR2 is SVGAGI in the germline V gene. CDR3 residues: CASRRGQGSYEQYF. The CDR3, as DNA: TGTGCCAGCAGGCGGGGACAGGGATCCTACGAGCAGTACTTC.

The gene calls are TRBV6-6 and TRBJ2-2, with 8 bases lining up with TRBD1. The V and J ends lost 8 bases and 7 bases, in that order; junction bases with no gene match: 12. CDR1 MNHNY and CDR2 SVGAGI come from the germline V gene (reference sequence). This CDR3 is 15 amino acids long. The CDR3 is CASARRQGYDGELFF. The CDR3 coding sequence is TGTGCCAGCGCGCGCCGACAGGGGTATGACGGGGAGCTGTTTTTT.

In DNA form, the CDR3 reads TGTGCCAGCTCACCGGGACAGGGTTTCAATGAGCAGTTCTTC. Translated, it gives CASSPGQGFNEQFF. The chain uses TRBV18 and TRBJ2-1, with 9 bases identical to TRBD1. The CDR3 sequence is 14 residues long. V lost 3 bases to trimming and J lost 6 bases; unmatched junction nucleotides: 3. CDR1 and CDR2 from the germline V gene are KGHSH and LQKENI.

The chain employs TRBV5-8 and TRBJ1-1, with no clear D. CDR1 SGHTS and CDR2 YDEGEE come from the germline V gene. This CDR3 spans 13 amino acids. V shed 4 bases and J shed 3 bases, with 10 bases lying between them. The CDR3 loop is CASSQDWDTEAFF. In DNA form, the CDR3 reads TGTGCCAGCAGCCAGGACTGGGACACTGAAGCTTTCTTT.

The chain links TRBV19 to TRBJ1-2; 8 bases map to TRBD1. Germline trimming cut 5 bases from V and 6 bases from J; bases unmatched to any gene: 8. Germline CDR1 reads LNHDA; CDR2 reads SQIVND (reference sequence). The CDR3 covers 14 residues. CDR3 amino acids: CASSPGGALDGYTF. CDR3 nucleotides: TGTGCCAGTAGTCCAGGGGGCGCACTCGATGGCTACACCTTC.

The chain is built from TRBV27 and TRBJ2-5; 8 positions agree with TRBD2. The CDR3 length is 15 residues. The V gene end was trimmed by 3 bases and the J gene end by 6 bases; junction bases not matched to a gene: 9. Germline loops: CDR1 MNHEY, CDR2 SMNVEV (reference sequence). CDR3 nucleotides: TGTGCCAGCAGTTTGGGCGGGAGGCTTGGGAAGACCCAGTACTTC. Its translation is CASSLGGRLGKTQYF.

The chain's CDR3 is CASSLGGSVGEQFF. In DNA, the CDR3 is TGTGCCAGCAGCTTAGGCGGGAGCGTCGGTGAGCAGTTCTTC. This chain links TRBV11-2 with TRBJ2-1; 7 nucleotides match TRBD2. The CDR3 totals 14 residues. Per the germline V gene, CDR1 is SGHAT and CDR2 is FQNNGV. Trimming took 1 base from V and 9 from J; bases not matched to a gene: 6.

The rearrangement uses TRBV20-1 and TRBJ1-5, with D tentatively TRBD1 (5 bases). CDR1 and CDR2 (germline): DFQATT, SNEGSKA (reference sequence). This CDR3 has 11 amino acids. Between the trimmed V and J ends, which lost 6 bases and 6 bases, there was a span of 9 bases. Here the CDR3 reads CSADQGQPQHF. CDR3 nucleotides: TGCAGTGCGGATCAGGGTCAGCCCCAGCATTTT.

J is TRBJ2-5 and V is TRBV18; D unresolved. CDR1 is KGHSH, CDR2 LQKENI, per germline. V dropped 4 bases and J dropped 5 bases, with 11 bases sitting between them. The CDR3 consists of 13 residues. This chain's CDR3 is CASSLPGLETQYF. The CDR3 region has the DNA TGTGCCAGCTCACTCCCAGGCCTGGAGACCCAGTACTTC.

The chain combines TRBV19 with TRBJ2-7; D possibly corresponds to TRBD1 (5 bases). Trimming cost V 4 bases and J 0 bases, with 10 bases left between them. The CDR3 is 14 amino acids. Germline assignment: CDR1 LNHDA and CDR2 SQIVND (reference sequence). This CDR3 reads CASSTRTSSYEQYF. The CDR3 nucleotides are TGTGCCAGTAGTACCAGGACAAGCTCCTACGAGCAGTACTTC.

The V and J genes are TRBV6-1 and TRBJ2-1; the match to TRBD2 covers 8 bases. The CDR3 loop spans 14 amino acids. V was pared by 2 bases and J by 5 bases, with 2 bases of the junction left unmatched. Germline loops: CDR1 MNHNS, CDR2 SASEGT. CDR3 protein: CASSELAGNNEQFF. In DNA form, the CDR3 reads TGTGCCAGCAGTGAACTAGCGGGTAACAATGAGCAGTTCTTC.

CDR3 loop: CSVWTGGAGTEAFF. CDR3 sequence (DNA): TGCAGCGTATGGACAGGGGGCGCGGGGACTGAAGCTTTCTTT. This chain links TRBV29-1 with TRBJ1-1; 11 nucleotides align to TRBD1. V was pared by 6 bases and J by 5 bases, with 8 bases of the junction left unmatched. The CDR3 loop spans 14 amino acids. The germline gives CDR1 SQVTM, CDR2 ANQGSEA.

J is TRBJ2-7 and V is TRBV28, with a weak D call TRBD2 (5 bases). Deletions cut 4 bases from V and 3 bases from J, with 13 bases between. Germline V gene lookup returns CDR1 MDHEN and CDR2 SYDVKM. The CDR3 sequence is 14 residues long. Here the CDR3 DNA reads TGTGCCAGCAGTTCCGGGTTCGACTACTACGAGCAGTACTTC. This gives the protein CASSSGFDYYEQYF.

The V gene is TRBV27, the J gene TRBJ1-4; 9 bases line up with TRBD1. Trimming cost V 8 bases and J 7 bases; bases outside gene matches: 8. Germline CDR1 reads MNHEY; CDR2 reads SMNVEV (reference sequence). The CDR3 contains 14 residues. CDR3 region: CASGTGGYLEKLFF. CDR3 sequence (DNA): TGTGCCAGCGGAACAGGGGGCTATCTTGAAAAACTGTTTTTT.

The chain uses TRBV6-5 and TRBJ1-2; D is unresolved. Between the trimmed V and J ends, which lost 2 bases and 2 bases, there was a span of 9 bases. The CDR3 has 14 residues. Per the germline V gene, CDR1 is MNHEY and CDR2 is SVGAGI. The CDR3 bases are TGTGCCAGCAGTTACGTCGGTCGCAACTATGGCTACACCTTC. Its protein product is CASSYVGRNYGYTF.

This clone was seen a handful of times. This sequence joins TRBV19 and TRBJ1-3; 8 nucleotides align to TRBD1. V shed 8 bases and J 6 bases; nucleotides not matched to a gene: 6. Germline V gives CDR1 LNHDA, CDR2 SQIVND (reference sequence). The CDR3 extends over 13 amino acids. In nucleotides, the CDR3 is TGTGCCAGTTCCGGGACAGGATTAAACACCATATATTTT. Amino acid sequence: CASSGTGLNTIYF. The variable domain in full, with the rest retrieved from reference TRBV19 and TRBJ1-3, is DGGITQSPKYLFRKEGQNVTLSCEQNLNHDAMYWYRQDPGQGLRLIYYSQIVNDFQKGDIAEGYSVSREKKESFPLTVTSAQKNPTAFYLCASSGTGLNTIYFGEGSWLTVV.

The chain combines TRBV19 with TRBJ1-2; 7 nucleotides match TRBD1. Trimming took 5 bases from V and 0 from J; bases not matched to a gene: 6. The CDR3 loop spans 15 amino acids. The germline CDR1 and CDR2 sequences are LNHDA and SQIVND (reference sequence). The CDR3 protein is CASSYQGQTNYGYTF. The CDR3 bases are TGTGCCAGTAGTTATCAGGGACAGACTAACTATGGCTACACCTTC.